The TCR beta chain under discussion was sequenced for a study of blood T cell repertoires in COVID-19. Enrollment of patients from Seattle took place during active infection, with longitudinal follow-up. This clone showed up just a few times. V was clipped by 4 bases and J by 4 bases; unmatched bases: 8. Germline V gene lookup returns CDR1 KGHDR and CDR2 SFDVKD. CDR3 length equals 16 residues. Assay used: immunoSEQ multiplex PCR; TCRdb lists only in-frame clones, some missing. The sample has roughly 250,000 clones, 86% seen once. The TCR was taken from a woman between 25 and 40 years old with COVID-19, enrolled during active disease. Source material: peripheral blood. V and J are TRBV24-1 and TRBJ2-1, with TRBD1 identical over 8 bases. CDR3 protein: CATSDRQGTGYNEQFF. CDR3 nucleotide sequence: TGTGCCACCAGTGACCGACAGGGGACGGGGTACAATGAGCAGTTCTTC.